This TCR beta chain was captured by sequencing in a study of human T cells and chemical hapten exposure. In the study overall: On the upper back, patch tests were applied with 0.01% DPC and read at 6 days. Study-wide findings and caveats: Positively correlated with patch test score were the counts of PT1 expanded TCRs. The presence of alopecia in the donors means their immune response may differ from healthy people's. Counts of TCRs above 1 in 1000 frequency stayed unchanged with DPC sensitization.

Regarding time point: pre-sensitization, week 0. Stated treatment: therapeutic diphenylcyclopropenone sensitization with weekly scalp DPC. Trimming took 1 base from V and 8 from J; bases not matched to a gene: 13. This CDR3 is 15 amino acids long. The germline CDR1 and CDR2 sequences are DFQATT and SNEGSKA (reference sequence). This clonotype was seen a few times. The antigen is unknown. TCRdb passed the RACE reads through MiXCR, listing each CDR3 protein once. The repertoire holds under 300,000 distinct CDR3 sequences, with about 9.4% as singletons. The chain recombines TRBV20-1 with TRBJ1-1; 7 bases are shared with TRBD1. The sequenced sample was whole blood, obtained in connection with sensitization to the hapten diphenylcyclopropenone (DPC). The clonotype originates from a woman between 40 and 55 years old with alopecia areata. Some clones in this sample may be carry-over from other donors' samples. The CDR3 DNA reads TGCAGTGCTAGAGTCAATTACTTGGACAGGTCAGAAGCTTTCTTT. Translation: CSARVNYLDRSEAFF.